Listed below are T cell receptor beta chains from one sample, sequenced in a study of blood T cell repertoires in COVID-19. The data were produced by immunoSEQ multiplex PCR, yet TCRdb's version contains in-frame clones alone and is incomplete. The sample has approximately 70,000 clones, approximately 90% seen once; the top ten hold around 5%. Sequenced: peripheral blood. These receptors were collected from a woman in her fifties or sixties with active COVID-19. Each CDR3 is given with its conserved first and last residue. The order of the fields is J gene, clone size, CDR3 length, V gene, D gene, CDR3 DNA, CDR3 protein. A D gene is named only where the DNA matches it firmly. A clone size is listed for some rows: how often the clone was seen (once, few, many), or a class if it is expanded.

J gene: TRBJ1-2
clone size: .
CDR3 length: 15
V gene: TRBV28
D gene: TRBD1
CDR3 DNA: TGTGCCAGCAGGACAGGGGGCGGGCGGTTCTATGGCTACACCTTC
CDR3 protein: CASRTGGGRFYGYTF

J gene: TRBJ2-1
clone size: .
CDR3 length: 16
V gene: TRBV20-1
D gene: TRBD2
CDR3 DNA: TGCAGTGCTAGTGTGCTAGCGGGAGGATATTACAATGAGCAGTTCTTC
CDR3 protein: CSASVLAGGYYNEQFF

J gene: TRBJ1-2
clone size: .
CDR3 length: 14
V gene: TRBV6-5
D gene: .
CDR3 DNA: TGTGCCAGCAGTTCTCTGAGCCCTAACTATGGCTACACCTTC
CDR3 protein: CASSSLSPNYGYTF

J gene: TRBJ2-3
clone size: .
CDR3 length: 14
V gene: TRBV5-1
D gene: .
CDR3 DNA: TGCGCCAGCAGCCTGGGTTCTGGCTCAGATACGCAGTATTTT
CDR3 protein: CASSLGSGSDTQYF

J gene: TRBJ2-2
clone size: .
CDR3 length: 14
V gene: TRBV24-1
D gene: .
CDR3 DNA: TGTGCCACCCGATCGCAGGGATCCACCGGGGAGCTGTTTTTT
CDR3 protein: CATRSQGSTGELFF

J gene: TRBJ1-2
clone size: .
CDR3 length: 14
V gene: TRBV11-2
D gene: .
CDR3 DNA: TGTGCCAGCAGCCTACTCCAGGGTAGGGATGGCTACACCTTC
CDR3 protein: CASSLLQGRDGYTF

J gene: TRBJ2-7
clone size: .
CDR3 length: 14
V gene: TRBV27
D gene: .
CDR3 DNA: TGTGCCAGCAGGGAGTTGGACACGATCTACGAGCAGTACTTC
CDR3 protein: CASRELDTIYEQYF

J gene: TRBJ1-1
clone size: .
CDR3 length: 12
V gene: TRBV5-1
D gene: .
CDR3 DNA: TGCGCCAGCAGCTCCCAGAACACTGAAGCTTTCTTT
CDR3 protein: CASSSQNTEAFF

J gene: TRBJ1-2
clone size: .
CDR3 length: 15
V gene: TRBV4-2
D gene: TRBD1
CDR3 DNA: TGTGCCAGCAGCCATCCGGACAGGGAGATTGGAGGCTACACCTTC
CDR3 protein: CASSHPDREIGGYTF

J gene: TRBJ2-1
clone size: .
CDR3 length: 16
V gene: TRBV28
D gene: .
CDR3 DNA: TGTGCCAGCAGTTCCCGGACTGGGAGCTCCTACAATGAGCAGTTCTTC
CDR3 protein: CASSSRTGSSYNEQFF

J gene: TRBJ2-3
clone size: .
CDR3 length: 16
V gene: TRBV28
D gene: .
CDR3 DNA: TGTGCCAGCAGTTTAGTTACCCAGCGGGGCACAGATACGCAGTATTTT
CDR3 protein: CASSLVTQRGTDTQYF

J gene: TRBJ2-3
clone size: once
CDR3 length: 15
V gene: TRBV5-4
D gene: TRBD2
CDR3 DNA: TGTGCCAGCAGCCCCTCCCGCGGGAGTGGGAATACGCAGTATTTT
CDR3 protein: CASSPSRGSGNTQYF

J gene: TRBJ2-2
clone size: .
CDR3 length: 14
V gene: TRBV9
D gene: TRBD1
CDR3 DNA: TGTGCCAGCACCCTAGACAGGGTTCACGGGGAGCTGTTTTTT
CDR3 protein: CASTLDRVHGELFF

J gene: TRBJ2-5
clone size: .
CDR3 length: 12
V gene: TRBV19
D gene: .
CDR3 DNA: TGTGCCAGTAGTCCCCGGGGGGAGACCCAGTACTTC
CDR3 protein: CASSPRGETQYF

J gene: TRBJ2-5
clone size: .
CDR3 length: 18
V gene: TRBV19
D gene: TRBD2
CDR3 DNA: TGTGCCAGTAGTATAGTGGCGGCTAGCGGGAGTTTCCCAGAGACCCAGTACTTC
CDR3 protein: CASSIVAASGSFPETQYF

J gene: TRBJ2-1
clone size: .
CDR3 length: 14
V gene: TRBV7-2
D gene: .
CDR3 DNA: TGTGCCAGCAGCTTAGACGGAGGGCCCAATGAGCAGTTCTTC
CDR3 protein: CASSLDGGPNEQFF

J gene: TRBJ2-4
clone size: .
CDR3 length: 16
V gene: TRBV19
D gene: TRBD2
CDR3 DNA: TGTGCCAGTAGTTCGGGGCGGGAGGGGGCCAAAAACATTCAGTACTTC
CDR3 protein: CASSSGREGAKNIQYF

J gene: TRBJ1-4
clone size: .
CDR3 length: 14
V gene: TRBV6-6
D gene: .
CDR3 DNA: TGTGCCAGCAGTGGACAGCACCCTAATGAAAAACTGTTTTTT
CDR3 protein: CASSGQHPNEKLFF

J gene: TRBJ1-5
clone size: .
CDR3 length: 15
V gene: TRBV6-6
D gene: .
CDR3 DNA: TGTGCCAGCATGGGGCAGGACTATAGCAATCAGCCCCAGCATTTT
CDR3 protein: CASMGQDYSNQPQHF

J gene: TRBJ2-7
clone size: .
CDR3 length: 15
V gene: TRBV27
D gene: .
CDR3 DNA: TGTGCCAGCAGTTTATCGACGGTGGGAGCCTACGAGCAGTACTTC
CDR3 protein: CASSLSTVGAYEQYF

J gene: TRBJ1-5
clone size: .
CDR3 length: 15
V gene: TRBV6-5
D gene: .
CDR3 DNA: TGTGCCAGCAGTTACTCGCGGTCCCGCAATCAGCCCCAGCATTTT
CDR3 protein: CASSYSRSRNQPQHF

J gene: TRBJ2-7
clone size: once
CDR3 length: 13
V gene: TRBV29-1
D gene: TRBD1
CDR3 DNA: TGCAGCGTTTCCACAGGGGGCAGCTACGAGCAGTACTTC
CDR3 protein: CSVSTGGSYEQYF

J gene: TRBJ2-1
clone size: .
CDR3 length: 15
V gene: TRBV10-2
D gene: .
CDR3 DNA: TGCGCCAGCAGGCCCGGGTCCCCTCTCGGGAATGAGCAGTTCTTC
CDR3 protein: CASRPGSPLGNEQFF

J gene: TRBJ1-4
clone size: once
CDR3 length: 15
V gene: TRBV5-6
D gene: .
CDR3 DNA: TGTGCCAGCAGCTTGGAAGGGGGACCTAATGAAAAACTGTTTTTT
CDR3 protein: CASSLEGGPNEKLFF

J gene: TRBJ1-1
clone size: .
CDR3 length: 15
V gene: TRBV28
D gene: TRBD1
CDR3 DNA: TGTGCCAGCAGTTTTACAGGGGTCGAGAACACTGAAGCTTTCTTT
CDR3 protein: CASSFTGVENTEAFF

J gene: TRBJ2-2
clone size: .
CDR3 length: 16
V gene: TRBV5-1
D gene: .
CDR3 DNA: TGCGCCAGCAGCTTGGCCGGGCAGGGATTAGCCGGGGAGCTGTTTTTT
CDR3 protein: CASSLAGQGLAGELFF

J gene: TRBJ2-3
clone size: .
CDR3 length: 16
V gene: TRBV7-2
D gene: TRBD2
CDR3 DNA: TGTGCCAGCAGCTTTACTAGCGGGAGAAGGGCAGATACGCAGTATTTT
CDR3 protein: CASSFTSGRRADTQYF

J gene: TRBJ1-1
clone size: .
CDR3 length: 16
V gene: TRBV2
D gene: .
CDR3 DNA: TGTGCCAGCAGTGAGGCCAGGGTAATCGGGGGGAACAAAGCTTTCTTT
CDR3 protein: CASSEARVIGGNKAFF

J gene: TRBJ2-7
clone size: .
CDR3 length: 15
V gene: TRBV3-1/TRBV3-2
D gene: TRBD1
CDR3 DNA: TGTGCCAGCAGCTCTCGGACAGGGGGAGAGGGTGAGCAGTACTTC
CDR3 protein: CASSSRTGGEGEQYF

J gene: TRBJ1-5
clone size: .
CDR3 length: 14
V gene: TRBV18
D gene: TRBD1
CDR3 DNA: TGTGCCAGCTCACGAACAGGGGGACGTCAGCCCCAGCATTTT
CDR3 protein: CASSRTGGRQPQHF

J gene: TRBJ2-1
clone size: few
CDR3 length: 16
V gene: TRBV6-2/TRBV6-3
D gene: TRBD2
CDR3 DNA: TGTGCCAGCAGTTACAGACCTAGCGGGAGGGTAAATGAGCAGTTCTTC
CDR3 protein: CASSYRPSGRVNEQFF

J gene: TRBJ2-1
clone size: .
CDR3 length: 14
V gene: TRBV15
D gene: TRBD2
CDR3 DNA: TGTGCCACCAGCACTAGCGGGAGCTACAATGAGCAGTTCTTC
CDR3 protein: CATSTSGSYNEQFF

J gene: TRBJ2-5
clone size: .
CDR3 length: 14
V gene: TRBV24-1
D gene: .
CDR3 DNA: TGTGCCACCAGTGATTCAGGGGCGGTAGAGACCCAGTACTTC
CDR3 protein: CATSDSGAVETQYF

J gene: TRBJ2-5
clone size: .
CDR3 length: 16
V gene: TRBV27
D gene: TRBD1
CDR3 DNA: TGTGCCAGCAGTTTCCTCGGACAGGGGCTCCAAGAGACCCAGTACTTC
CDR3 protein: CASSFLGQGLQETQYF

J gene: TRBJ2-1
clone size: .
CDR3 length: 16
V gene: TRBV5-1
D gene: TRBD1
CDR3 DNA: TGCGCCAGCAGCTTAAAAGGACAGGGGTTCTACAATGAGCAGTTCTTC
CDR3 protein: CASSLKGQGFYNEQFF

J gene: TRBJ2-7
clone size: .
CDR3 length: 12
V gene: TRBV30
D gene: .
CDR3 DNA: TGTGCCTGGAGCATGACTACCTACGAGCAGTACTTC
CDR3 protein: CAWSMTTYEQYF

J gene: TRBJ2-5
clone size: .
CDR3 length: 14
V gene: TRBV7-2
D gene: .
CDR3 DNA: TGTGCCAGCAGCTTAGTACTGAACTGGGAGACCCAGTACTTC
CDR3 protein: CASSLVLNWETQYF

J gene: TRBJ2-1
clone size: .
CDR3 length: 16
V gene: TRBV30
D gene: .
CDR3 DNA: TGTGCCTGGAGTGTACATCGACTTGTTACCTACAATGAGCAGTTCTTC
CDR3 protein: CAWSVHRLVTYNEQFF

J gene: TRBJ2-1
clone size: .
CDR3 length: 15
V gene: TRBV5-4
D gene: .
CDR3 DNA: TGTGCCAGCAGCTTACGACAGACCTCCTACAATGAGCAGTTCTTC
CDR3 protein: CASSLRQTSYNEQFF

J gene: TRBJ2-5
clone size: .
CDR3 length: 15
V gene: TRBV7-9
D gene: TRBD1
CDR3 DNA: TGTGCCAGCAGCCCCAGGACAGGGGGTTTAAAGACCCAGTACTTC
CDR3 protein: CASSPRTGGLKTQYF

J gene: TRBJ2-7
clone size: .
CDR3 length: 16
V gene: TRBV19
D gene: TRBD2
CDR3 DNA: TGTGCCAGTAGTTTGGGCGGGAGTGCACGTTCCTACGAGCAGTACTTC
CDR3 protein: CASSLGGSARSYEQYF

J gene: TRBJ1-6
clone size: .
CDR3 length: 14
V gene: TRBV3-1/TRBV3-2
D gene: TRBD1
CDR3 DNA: TGTGCCAGCAGCCAGGGACAGGGGGGTTCACCCCTCCACTTT
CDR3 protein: CASSQGQGGSPLHF

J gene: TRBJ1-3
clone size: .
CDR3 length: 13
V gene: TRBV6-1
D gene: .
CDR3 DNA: TGTGCCAGCAGTGATGGACAGGGAAACACCATATATTTT
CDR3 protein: CASSDGQGNTIYF

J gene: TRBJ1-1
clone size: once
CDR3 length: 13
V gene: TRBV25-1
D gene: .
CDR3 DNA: TGTGCCAGCAGAAAAGGGGCGACGCAAGAAGCTTTCTTT
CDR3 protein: CASRKGATQEAFF

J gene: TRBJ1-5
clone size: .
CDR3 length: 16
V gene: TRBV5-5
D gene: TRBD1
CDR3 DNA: TGTGCCAGCAGCTTGGGCCTCACAGGGGGCCATCAGCCCCAGCATTTT
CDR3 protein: CASSLGLTGGHQPQHF

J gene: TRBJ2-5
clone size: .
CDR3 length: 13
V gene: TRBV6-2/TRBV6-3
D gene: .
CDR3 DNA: TGTGCCAGCAGCTCTGGGACTCTTGAGACCCAGTACTTC
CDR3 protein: CASSSGTLETQYF

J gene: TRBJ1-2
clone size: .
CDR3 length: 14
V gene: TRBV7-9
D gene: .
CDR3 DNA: TGTGCCAGCAGCCCGGATCAGGCGTACTATGGCTACACCTTC
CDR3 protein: CASSPDQAYYGYTF

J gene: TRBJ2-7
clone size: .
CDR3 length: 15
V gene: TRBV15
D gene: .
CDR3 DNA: TGTGCCACCAGCAGAGATCCTTCCCTCTTCTACGAGCAGTACTTC
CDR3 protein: CATSRDPSLFYEQYF

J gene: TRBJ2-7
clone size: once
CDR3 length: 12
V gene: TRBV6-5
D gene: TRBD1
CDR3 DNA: TGTGCCAGCAGGAAGGGGGCTAACGAGCAGTACTTC
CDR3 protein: CASRKGANEQYF

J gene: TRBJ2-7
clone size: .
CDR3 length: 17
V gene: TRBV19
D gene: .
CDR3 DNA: TGTGCCAGTAGTAAACAGGGGACTGGAGCGGGGGCCTACGAGCAGTACTTC
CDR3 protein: CASSKQGTGAGAYEQYF

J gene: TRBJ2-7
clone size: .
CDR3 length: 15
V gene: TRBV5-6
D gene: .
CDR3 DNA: TGTGCCAGCAGCTTTCTCAACGACTTCTCCTACGAGCAGTACTTC
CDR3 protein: CASSFLNDFSYEQYF

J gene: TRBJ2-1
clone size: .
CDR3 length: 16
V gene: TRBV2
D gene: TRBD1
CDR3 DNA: TGTGCCAGCTCCAGACAGGGCCGATTCTCCTACAATGAGCAGTTCTTC
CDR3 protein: CASSRQGRFSYNEQFF

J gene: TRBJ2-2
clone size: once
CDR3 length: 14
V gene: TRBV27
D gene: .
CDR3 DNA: TGTGCCAGCAGTTTACTCGGCGGGACCGGGGAGCTGTTTTTT
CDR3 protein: CASSLLGGTGELFF